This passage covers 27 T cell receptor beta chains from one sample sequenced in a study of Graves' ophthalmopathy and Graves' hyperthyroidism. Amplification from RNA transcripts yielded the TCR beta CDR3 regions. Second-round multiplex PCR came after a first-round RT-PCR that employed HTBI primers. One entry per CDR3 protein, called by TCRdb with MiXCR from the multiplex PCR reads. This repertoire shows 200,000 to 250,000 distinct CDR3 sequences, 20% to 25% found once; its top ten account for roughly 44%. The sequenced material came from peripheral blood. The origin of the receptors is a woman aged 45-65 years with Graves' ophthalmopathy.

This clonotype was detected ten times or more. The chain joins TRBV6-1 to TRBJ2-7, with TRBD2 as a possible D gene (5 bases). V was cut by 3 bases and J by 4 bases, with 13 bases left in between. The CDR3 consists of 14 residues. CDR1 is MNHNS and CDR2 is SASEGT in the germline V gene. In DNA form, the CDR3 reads TGTGCCAGCAGTGACCCCGGGATACCGTACGAGCAGTACTTC. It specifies CASSDPGIPYEQYF.

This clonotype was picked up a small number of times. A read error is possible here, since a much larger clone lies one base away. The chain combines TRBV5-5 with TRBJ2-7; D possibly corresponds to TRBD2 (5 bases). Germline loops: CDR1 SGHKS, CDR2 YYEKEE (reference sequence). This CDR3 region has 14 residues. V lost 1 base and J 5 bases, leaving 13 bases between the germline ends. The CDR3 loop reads CASSLTAATHEQYF. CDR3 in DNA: TGTGCCAGCAGCTTGACAGCGGCTACCCACGAGCAGTACTTC.

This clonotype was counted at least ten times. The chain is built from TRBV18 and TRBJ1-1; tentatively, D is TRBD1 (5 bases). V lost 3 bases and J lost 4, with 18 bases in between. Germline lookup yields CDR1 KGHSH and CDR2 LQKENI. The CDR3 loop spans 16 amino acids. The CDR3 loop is CASSPGLVGKRTEAFF. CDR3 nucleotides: TGTGCCAGCTCACCGGGGCTAGTCGGTAAGCGCACTGAAGCTTTCTTT.

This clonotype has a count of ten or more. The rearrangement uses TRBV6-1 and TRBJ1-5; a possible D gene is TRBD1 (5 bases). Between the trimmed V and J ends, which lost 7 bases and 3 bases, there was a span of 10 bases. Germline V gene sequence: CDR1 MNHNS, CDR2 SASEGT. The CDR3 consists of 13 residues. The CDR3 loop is CASNDRFNQPQHF. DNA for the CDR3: TGTGCCAGCAATGACAGATTCAATCAGCCCCAGCATTTT.

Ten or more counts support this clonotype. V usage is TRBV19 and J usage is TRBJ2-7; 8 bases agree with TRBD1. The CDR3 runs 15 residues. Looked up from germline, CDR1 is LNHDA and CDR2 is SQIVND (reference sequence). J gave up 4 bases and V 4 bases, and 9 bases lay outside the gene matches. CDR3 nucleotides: TGTGCCAGTAGTAGAACCGGGACAGGCCCTTACGAGCAGTACTTC. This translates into CASSRTGTGPYEQYF.

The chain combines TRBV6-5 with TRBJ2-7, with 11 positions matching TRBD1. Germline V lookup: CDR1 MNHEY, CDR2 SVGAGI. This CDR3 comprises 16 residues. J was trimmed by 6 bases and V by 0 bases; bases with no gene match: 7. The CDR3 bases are TGTGCCAGCAGTTACTCGCCGGGACAGGGGGGTGGCGAGCAGTACTTC. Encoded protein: CASSYSPGQGGGEQYF.

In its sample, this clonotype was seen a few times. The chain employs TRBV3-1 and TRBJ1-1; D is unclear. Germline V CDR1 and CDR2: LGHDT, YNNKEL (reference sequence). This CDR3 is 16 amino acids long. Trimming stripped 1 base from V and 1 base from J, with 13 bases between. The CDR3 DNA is TGTGCCAGCAGCCAAGCCTTGGTACAGTCGAACACTGAAGCTTTCTTT. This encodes CASSQALVQSNTEAFF.

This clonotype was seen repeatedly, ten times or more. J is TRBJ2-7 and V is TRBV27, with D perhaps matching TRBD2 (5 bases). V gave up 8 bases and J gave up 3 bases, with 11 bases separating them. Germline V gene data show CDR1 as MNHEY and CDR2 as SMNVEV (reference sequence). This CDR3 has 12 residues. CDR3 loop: CASGPGVYEQYF. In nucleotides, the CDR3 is TGTGCCAGCGGACCCGGGGTCTACGAGCAGTACTTC.

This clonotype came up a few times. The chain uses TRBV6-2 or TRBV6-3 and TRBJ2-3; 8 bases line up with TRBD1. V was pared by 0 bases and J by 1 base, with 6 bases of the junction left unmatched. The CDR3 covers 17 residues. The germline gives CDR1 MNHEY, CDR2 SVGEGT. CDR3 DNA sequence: TGTGCCAGCAGTTACTCGGCAGGGGGCTGGGGCACAGATACGCAGTATTTT. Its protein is CASSYSAGGWGTDTQYF.

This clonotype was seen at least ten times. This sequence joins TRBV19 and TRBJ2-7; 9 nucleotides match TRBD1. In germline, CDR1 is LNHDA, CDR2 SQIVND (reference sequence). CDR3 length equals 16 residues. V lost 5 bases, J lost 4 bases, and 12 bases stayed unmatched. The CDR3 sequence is CASSVGSGQGPYEQYF. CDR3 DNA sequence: TGTGCCAGTAGTGTCGGCTCGGGACAGGGTCCATACGAGCAGTACTTC.

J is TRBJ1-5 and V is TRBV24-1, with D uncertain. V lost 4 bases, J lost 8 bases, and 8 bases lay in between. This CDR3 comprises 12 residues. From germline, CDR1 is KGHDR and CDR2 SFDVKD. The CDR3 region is CATSELGEPQHF. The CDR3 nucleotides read TGTGCCACCAGTGAACTCGGTGAGCCCCAGCATTTT.

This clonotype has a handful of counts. This chain's CDR3 is CSARDHRGSGGYEQYF. Here the CDR3 DNA reads TGCAGTGCTAGAGATCACCGGGGTAGCGGGGGTTACGAGCAGTACTTC. This chain joins TRBV20-1 and TRBJ2-7; 9 nucleotides agree with TRBD2. V gave up 0 bases and J gave up 4 bases; unmatched junction bases: 10. The CDR3 has 16 residues. Germline CDR1 reads DFQATT; CDR2 reads SNEGSKA (reference sequence).

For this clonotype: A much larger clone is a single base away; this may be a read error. The DNA for the CDR3 is TGCAGTGCTAGTTCAGGTCAGATACAAGAGACCCAGTACTTC. It codes for CSASSGQIQETQYF. The chain is built from TRBV20-1 and TRBJ2-5; no clear D. V was clipped by 3 bases and J by 2 bases, with 13 bases between them. CDR1 is DFQATT, CDR2 SNEGSKA, per germline (reference sequence). The CDR3 length is 14 residues.

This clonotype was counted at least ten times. The CDR3 DNA is TGTGCCAGCAAGGGATGGGCGAACACCGGGGAGCTGTTTTTT. This translates into CASKGWANTGELFF. The chain uses TRBV12-3 or TRBV12-4 and TRBJ2-2; D gene ambiguous. V gave up 7 bases and J gave up 0 bases, with 9 bases separating them. The CDR3 loop spans 14 amino acids.

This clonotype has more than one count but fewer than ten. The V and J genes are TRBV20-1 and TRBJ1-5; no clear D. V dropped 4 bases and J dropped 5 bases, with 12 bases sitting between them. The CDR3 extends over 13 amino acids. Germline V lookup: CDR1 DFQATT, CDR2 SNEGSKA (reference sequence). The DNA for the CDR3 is TGCAGTGCTACCCCGGGATTAGATCAGCCCCAGCATTTT. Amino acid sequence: CSATPGLDQPQHF.

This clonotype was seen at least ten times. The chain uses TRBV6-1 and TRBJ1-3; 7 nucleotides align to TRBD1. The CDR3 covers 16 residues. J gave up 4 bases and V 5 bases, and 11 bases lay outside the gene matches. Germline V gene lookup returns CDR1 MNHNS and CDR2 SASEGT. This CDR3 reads CASSRDSLTPGNTIYF. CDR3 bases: TGTGCCAGCAGTCGGGACAGCTTGACCCCCGGAAACACCATATATTTT.

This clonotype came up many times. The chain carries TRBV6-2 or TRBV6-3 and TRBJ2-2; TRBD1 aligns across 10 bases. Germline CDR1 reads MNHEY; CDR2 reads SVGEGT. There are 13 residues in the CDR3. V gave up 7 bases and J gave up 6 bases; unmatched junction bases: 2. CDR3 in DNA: TGTGCCAGCAAGGGACAGGGGTCCGGGGAGCTGTTTTTT. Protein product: CASKGQGSGELFF.

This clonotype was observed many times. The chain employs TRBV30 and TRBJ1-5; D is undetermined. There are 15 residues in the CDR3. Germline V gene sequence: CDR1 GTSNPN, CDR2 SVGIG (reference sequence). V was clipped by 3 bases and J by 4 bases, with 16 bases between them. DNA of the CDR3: TGTGCCTGGAGCCGATATGTGGCAGGTAATCAGCCCCAGCATTTT. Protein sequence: CAWSRYVAGNQPQHF.

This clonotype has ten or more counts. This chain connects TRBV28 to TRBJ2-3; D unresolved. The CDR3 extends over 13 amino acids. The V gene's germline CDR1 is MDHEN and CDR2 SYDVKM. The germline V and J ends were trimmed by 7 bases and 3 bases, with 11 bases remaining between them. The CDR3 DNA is TGTGCCAGCAACCGACCGAGTACAGATACGCAGTATTTT. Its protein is CASNRPSTDTQYF.

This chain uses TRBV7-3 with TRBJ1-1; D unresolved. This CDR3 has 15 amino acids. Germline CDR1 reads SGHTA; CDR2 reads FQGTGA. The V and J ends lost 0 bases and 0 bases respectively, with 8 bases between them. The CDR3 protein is CASSLTGLLNTEAFF. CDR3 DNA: TGTGCCAGCAGCTTAACCGGTCTTCTGAACACTGAAGCTTTCTTT.

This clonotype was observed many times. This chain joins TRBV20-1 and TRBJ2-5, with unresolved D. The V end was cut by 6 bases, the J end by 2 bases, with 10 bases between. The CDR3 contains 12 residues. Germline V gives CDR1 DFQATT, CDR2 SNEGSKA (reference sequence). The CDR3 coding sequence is TGCAGTGCCATGGGCAGTCAAGAGACCCAGTACTTC. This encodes CSAMGSQETQYF.

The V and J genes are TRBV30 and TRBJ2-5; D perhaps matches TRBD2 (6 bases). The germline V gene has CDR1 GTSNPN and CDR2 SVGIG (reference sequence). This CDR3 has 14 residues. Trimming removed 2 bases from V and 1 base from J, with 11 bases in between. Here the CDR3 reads CAWSLGGPQETQYF. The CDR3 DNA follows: TGTGCCTGGAGTCTGGGGGGACCCCAAGAGACCCAGTACTTC.

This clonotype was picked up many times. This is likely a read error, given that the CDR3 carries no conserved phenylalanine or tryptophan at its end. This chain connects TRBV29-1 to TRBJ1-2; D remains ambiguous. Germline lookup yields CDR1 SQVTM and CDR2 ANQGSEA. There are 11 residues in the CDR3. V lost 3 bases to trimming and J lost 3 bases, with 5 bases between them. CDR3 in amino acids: CSVDRDYGYTS. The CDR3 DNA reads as TGCAGCGTTGATAGGGACTATGGCTACACCTCC.

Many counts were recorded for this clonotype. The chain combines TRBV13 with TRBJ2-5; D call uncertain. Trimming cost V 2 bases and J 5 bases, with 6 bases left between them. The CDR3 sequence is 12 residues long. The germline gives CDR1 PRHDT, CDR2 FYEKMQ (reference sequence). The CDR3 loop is CASSLFRETQYF. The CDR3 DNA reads TGTGCCAGCAGCTTATTCCGCGAGACCCAGTACTTC.

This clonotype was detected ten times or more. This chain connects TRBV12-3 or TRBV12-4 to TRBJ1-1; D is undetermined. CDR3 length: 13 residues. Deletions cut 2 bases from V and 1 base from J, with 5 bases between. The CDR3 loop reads CASSLPENTEAFF. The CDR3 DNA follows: TGTGCCAGCAGTTTACCGGAGAACACTGAAGCTTTCTTT.

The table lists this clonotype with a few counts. The CDR3 sequence is CASPTLVKDIYEQYF. In nucleotides, the CDR3 is TGTGCCAGCCCCACCCTGGTGAAGGACATATACGAGCAGTACTTC. The chain combines TRBV28 with TRBJ2-7, with a possible D match to TRBD1 (5 bases). CDR1 and CDR2 from the germline V gene are MDHEN and SYDVKM. Trimming removed 8 bases from V and 4 bases from J, with 21 bases in between. The CDR3 contains 15 residues.

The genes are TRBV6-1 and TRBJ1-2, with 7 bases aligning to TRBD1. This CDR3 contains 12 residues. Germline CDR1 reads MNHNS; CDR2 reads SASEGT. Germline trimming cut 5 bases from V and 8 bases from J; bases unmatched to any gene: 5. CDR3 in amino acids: CASSQTGVGYTF. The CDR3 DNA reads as TGTGCCAGCAGTCAAACAGGGGTGGGCTACACCTTC.